This T cell receptor (beta chain) was obtained from a study of blood T cells in healthy people across ages. Total RNA extraction produced at least 5 micrograms (per sample) for the study. Germline V lookup: CDR1 SGHTA, CDR2 FQGNSA. Trimming pared 0 bases from V and 3 bases from J, leaving 9 bases between. CDR3 size: 14 residues. The study's findings and limits: TCR beta diversity, measured per million T cells, fell in a roughly linear way with age. The study found TCR beta diversity correlated strongly with naive T cell percentage.

This clonotype showed up many times. The antigen is unknown. Next came a second PCR, run for about 7 to 12 cycles, which used a sample-barcoded 5' primer along with a J-beta primer mix. TCRdb re-called the 5' RACE reads with MiXCR, one entry per CDR3 protein. The sample yields about 1,500,000 distinct CDR3 sequences, 40% to 50% seen once. This clonotype was sampled from a woman under 30 in good health. The chain uses TRBV7-2 and TRBJ2-7, with D possibly matching TRBD2 (6 bases). Sequences were obtained from blood. CDR3 protein: CASSLARGDYEQYF. The DNA of the CDR3 is TGTGCCAGCAGCTTAGCGCGCGGGGACTACGAGCAGTACTTC.